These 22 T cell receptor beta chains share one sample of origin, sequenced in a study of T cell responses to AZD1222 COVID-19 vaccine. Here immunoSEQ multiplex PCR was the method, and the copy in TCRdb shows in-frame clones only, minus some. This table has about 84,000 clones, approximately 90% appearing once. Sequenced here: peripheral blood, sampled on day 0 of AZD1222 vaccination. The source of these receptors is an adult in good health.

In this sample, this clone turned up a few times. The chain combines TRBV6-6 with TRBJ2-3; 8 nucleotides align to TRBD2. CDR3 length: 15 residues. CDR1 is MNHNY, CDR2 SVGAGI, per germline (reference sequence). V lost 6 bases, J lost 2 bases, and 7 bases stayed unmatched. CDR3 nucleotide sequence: TGTGCCAGCAGCCAAATTAGCGGGATCACAGATACGCAGTATTTT. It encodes CASSQISGITDTQYF.

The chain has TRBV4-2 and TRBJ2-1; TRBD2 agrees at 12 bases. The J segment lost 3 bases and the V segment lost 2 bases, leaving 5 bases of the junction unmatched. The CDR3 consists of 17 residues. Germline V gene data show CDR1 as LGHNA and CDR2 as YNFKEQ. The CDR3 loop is CASSQSPGLAGYNEQFF. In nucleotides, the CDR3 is TGTGCCAGCAGCCAATCTCCGGGACTAGCGGGCTACAATGAGCAGTTCTTC.

CDR3 region: CASSRAGNEKLFF. DNA of the CDR3: TGTGCCAGTTCAAGGGCCGGTAATGAAAAACTGTTTTTT. This chain uses TRBV3-1 (or the pseudogene TRBV3-2) with TRBJ1-4; D unclear. Trimming took 9 bases from V and 4 from J, leaving 12 bases between them. Germline V CDR1 and CDR2: LGHDT, YNNKEL (reference sequence). The CDR3 is made up of 13 amino acids.

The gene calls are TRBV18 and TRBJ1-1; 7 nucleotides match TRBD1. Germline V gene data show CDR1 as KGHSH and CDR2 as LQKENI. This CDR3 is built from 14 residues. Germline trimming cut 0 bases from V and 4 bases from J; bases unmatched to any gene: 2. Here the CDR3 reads CASSPPQGSTEAFF. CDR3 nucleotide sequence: TGTGCCAGCTCACCACCACAGGGGAGCACTGAAGCTTTCTTT.

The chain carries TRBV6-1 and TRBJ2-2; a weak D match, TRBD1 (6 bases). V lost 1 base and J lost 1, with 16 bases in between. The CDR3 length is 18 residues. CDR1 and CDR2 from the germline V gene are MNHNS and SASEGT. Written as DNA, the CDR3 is TGTGCCAGCAGTGAAGGATACGGACAGTTTGTGAACACCGGGGAGCTGTTTTTT. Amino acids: CASSEGYGQFVNTGELFF.

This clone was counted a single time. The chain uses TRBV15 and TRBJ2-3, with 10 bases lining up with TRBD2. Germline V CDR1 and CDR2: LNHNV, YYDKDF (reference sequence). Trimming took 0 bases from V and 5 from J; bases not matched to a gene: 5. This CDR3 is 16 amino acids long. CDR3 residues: CATSRDQREGVDTQYF. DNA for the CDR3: TGTGCCACCAGCAGAGATCAGCGGGAGGGAGTAGATACGCAGTATTTT.

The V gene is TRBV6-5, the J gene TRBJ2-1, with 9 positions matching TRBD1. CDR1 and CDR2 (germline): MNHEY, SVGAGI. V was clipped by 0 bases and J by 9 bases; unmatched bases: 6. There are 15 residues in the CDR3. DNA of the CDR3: TGTGCCAGCAGTTACTCGCGGGACAGGGCGGGTGAGCAGTTCTTC. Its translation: CASSYSRDRAGEQFF.

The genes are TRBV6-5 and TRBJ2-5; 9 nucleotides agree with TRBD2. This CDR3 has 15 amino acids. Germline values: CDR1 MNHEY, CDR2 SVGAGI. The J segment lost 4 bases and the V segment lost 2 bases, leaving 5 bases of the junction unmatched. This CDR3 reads CASSYPGTSSETQYF. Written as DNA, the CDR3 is TGTGCCAGCAGTTACCCTGGGACTAGCTCAGAGACCCAGTACTTC.

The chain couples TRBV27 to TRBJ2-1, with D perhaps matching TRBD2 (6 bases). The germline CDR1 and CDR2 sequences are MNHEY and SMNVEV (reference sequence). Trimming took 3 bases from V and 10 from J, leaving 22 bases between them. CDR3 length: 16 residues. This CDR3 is CASSFFGGSGQREQFF. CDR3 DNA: TGTGCCAGCAGTTTTTTTGGGGGGAGCGGCCAACGGGAGCAGTTCTTC.

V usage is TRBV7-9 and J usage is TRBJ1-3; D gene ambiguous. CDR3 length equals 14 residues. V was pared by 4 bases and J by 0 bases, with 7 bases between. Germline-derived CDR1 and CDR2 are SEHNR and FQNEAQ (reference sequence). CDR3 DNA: TGTGCCAGCAGCTCCCCCGTCTCTGGAAACACCATATATTTT. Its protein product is CASSSPVSGNTIYF.

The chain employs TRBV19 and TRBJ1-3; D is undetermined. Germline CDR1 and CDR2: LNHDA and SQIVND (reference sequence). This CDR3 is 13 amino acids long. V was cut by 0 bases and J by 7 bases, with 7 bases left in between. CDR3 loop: CASSIDPDNTIYF. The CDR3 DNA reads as TGTGCCAGTAGTATAGATCCCGATAACACCATATATTTT.

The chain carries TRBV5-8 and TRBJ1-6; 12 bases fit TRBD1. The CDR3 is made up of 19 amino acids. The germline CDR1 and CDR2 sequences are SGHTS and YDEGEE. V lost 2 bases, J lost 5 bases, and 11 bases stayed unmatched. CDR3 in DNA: TGTGCCAGCAGCTTCGTGGGACAGGGGGCTCCCCTGGATAATTCACCCCTCCACTTT. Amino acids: CASSFVGQGAPLDNSPLHF.

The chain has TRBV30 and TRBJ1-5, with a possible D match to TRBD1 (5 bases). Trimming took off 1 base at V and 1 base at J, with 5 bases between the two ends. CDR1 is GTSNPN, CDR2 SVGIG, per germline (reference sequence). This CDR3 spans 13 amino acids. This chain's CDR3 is CAWSGGSNQPQHF. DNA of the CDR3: TGTGCCTGGAGTGGGGGGAGCAATCAGCCCCAGCATTTT.

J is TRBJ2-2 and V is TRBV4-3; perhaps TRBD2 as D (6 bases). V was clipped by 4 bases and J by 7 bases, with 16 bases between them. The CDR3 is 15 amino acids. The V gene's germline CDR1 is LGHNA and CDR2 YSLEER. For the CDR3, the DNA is TGCGCCAGCAGCCCACCCGGGAGTCAATTCGGGGAGCTGTTTTTT. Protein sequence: CASSPPGSQFGELFF.

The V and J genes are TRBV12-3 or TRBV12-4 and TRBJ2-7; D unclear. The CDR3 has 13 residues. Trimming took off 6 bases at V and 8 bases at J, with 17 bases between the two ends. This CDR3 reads CASRTDWGRKQYF. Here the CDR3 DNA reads TGTGCCAGCAGGACCGACTGGGGAAGGAAGCAGTACTTC.

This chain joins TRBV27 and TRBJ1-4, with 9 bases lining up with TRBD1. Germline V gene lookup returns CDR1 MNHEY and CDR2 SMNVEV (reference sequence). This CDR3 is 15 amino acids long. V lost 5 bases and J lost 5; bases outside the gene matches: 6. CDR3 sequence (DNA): TGTGCCAGCAGTACGAGGACAGGGGCAAATGAAAAACTGTTTTTT. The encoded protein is CASSTRTGANEKLFF.

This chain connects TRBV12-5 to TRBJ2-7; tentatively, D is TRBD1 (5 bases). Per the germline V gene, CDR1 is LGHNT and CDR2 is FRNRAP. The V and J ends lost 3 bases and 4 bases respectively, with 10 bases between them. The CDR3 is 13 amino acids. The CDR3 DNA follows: TGTGCTAGTGGTTTAGGCAGGGCTTACGAGCAGTACTTC. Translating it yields CASGLGRAYEQYF.

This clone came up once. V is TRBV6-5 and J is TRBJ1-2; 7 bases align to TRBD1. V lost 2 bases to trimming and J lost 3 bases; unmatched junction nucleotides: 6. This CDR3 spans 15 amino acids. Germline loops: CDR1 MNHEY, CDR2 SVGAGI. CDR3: CASSYPSTGDYGYTF. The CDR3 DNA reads TGTGCCAGCAGTTACCCTTCTACAGGGGACTATGGCTACACCTTC.

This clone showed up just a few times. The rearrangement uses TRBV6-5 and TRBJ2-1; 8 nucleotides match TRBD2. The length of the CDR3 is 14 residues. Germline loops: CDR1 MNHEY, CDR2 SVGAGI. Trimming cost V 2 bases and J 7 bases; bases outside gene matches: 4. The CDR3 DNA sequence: TGTGCCAGCAGTTACGCGACTAGCGCAAATGAGCAGTTCTTC. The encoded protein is CASSYATSANEQFF.

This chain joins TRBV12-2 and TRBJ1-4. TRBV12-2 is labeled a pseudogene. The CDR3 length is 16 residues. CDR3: CASRPLRGTRNEKLFF. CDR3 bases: TGTGCAAGTCGCCCACTCCGGGGCACAAGAAATGAAAAACTGTTTTTT.

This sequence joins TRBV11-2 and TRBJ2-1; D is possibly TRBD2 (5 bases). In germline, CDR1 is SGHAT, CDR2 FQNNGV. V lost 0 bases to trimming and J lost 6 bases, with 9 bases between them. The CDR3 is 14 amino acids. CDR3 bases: TGTGCCAGCAGCTTAGAGTGGACTTCCAATGAGCAGTTCTTC. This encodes CASSLEWTSNEQFF. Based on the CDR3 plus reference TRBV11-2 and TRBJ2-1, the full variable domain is EAGVAQSPRYKIIEKRQSVAFWCNPISGHATLYWYQQILGQGPKLLIQFQNNGVVDDSQLPKDRFSAERLKGVDSTLKIQPAKLEDSAVYLCASSLEWTSNEQFFGPGTRLTVL.

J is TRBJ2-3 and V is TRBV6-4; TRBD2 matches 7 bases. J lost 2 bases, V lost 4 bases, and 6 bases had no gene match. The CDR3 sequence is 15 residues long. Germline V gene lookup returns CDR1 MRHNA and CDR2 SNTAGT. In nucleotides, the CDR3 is TGTGCCAGCAGTGGAGGGCGGGAGCCCACAGATACGCAGTATTTT. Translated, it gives CASSGGREPTDTQYF.